The rows below give T cell receptor beta chains drawn from one sample of a study of early T cells in non-severe SARS-CoV-2 infection. One entry per CDR3 protein results from TCRdb running MiXCR on the 5' RACE reads. The table lists about 36,000 distinct CDR3 sequences, 6% to 8% of them singletons. Sample: whole blood, taken at baseline. The receptors shown here come from an adult who was a healthcare worker with PCR-confirmed SARS-CoV-2 infection or an uninfected control (not recorded which). Both conserved end residues are part of each CDR3. The D gene is left open where the match is weak. Part of the rows lack a size; the others show once, few, many or a class for expanded clones.

j_gene: TRBJ2-3; abundance: many; v_gene: TRBV12-3/TRBV12-4; d_gene: .; CDR3nt: TGTGCCAGCAGTTTAGTGGCCAGGTCAGATACGCAGTATTTT; CDR3aa: CASSLVARSDTQYF
j_gene: TRBJ2-2; abundance: many; v_gene: TRBV27; d_gene: TRBD1; CDR3nt: TGTGCCAGCAGCCTTCGCGGGACAGGGGTCGGGGAGCTGTTTTTT; CDR3aa: CASSLRGTGVGELFF
j_gene: TRBJ2-3; abundance: .; v_gene: TRBV7-9; d_gene: TRBD2; CDR3nt: TGTGCCAGCAGCCCCCCCCCGAGCGGGGACCGCACAGATACGCAGTATTTT; CDR3aa: CASSPPPSGDRTDTQYF
j_gene: TRBJ2-1; abundance: .; v_gene: TRBV12-3/TRBV12-4; d_gene: .; CDR3nt: TGTGCCAGCAGACCCCGAGACAGAGCCTCCAATGAGCAGTTCTTC; CDR3aa: CASRPRDRASNEQFF
j_gene: TRBJ1-6; abundance: .; v_gene: TRBV28; d_gene: .; CDR3nt: TGTGCCAGCACCACCAAAGTCCGGGCCCAAAGTTCACCCCTCCACTTT; CDR3aa: CASTTKVRAQSSPLHF
j_gene: TRBJ2-3; abundance: many; v_gene: TRBV5-1; d_gene: TRBD2; CDR3nt: TGCGCCAGCAGCTTTTCAGCGGGAATGACAGATACGCAGTATTTT; CDR3aa: CASSFSAGMTDTQYF
j_gene: TRBJ2-3; abundance: .; v_gene: TRBV28; d_gene: .; CDR3nt: TGTGCCAGCGGGGGGAACAGGGTATTCACAGATACGCAGTATTTT; CDR3aa: CASGGNRVFTDTQYF
j_gene: TRBJ2-7; abundance: .; v_gene: TRBV20-1; d_gene: .; CDR3nt: TGCAGTGCTAGACTCGTCCCAGCACCCTACGAGCAGTACTTC; CDR3aa: CSARLVPAPYEQYF
j_gene: TRBJ1-6; abundance: few; v_gene: TRBV12-3/TRBV12-4; d_gene: .; CDR3nt: TGTGCCAGCAGTCAATCCGGACAGCTCTATAATTCACCCCTCCACTTT; CDR3aa: CASSQSGQLYNSPLHF
j_gene: TRBJ2-2; abundance: many; v_gene: TRBV10-3; d_gene: .; CDR3nt: TGTGCCATGGGAACAGCGGACCAGCCGAACACCGGGGAGCTGTTTTTT; CDR3aa: CAMGTADQPNTGELFF
j_gene: TRBJ2-7; abundance: few; v_gene: TRBV29-1; d_gene: .; CDR3nt: TGCAGCGGCGCCGACAGTTCCTCCTACGAGCAGTACTTC; CDR3aa: CSGADSSSYEQYF
j_gene: TRBJ2-7; abundance: few; v_gene: TRBV7-2; d_gene: TRBD1; CDR3nt: TGTGCCAGCAGCTCCAACGAACGGACAGGTCGAAGATTCTACGAGCAGTACTTC; CDR3aa: CASSSNERTGRRFYEQYF
j_gene: TRBJ2-3; abundance: .; v_gene: TRBV7-2; d_gene: .; CDR3nt: TGTGCCAGCAGCTTACAGGGTGGCACAGATACGCAGTATTTT; CDR3aa: CASSLQGGTDTQYF
j_gene: TRBJ1-4; abundance: many; v_gene: TRBV6-5; d_gene: .; CDR3nt: TGTGCCAGCAGTTACTCGGGTCGCGCTAATGAAAAACTGTTTTTT; CDR3aa: CASSYSGRANEKLFF
j_gene: TRBJ1-2; abundance: few; v_gene: TRBV13; d_gene: TRBD1; CDR3nt: TGTGCCAGCAGCCCCTCGGACAGGGTGTTAAGCTACACCTTC; CDR3aa: CASSPSDRVLSYTF
j_gene: TRBJ2-7; abundance: many; v_gene: TRBV24-1; d_gene: .; CDR3nt: TGTGCCACCAGTGACGCTTCGGGGTACGAGCAGTACTTC; CDR3aa: CATSDASGYEQYF
j_gene: TRBJ1-2; abundance: many; v_gene: TRBV12-3/TRBV12-4; d_gene: .; CDR3nt: TGTGCCAGCAGGGTCGGCGGAATTACTAACTATGGCTACACCTTC; CDR3aa: CASRVGGITNYGYTF
j_gene: TRBJ2-3; abundance: few; v_gene: TRBV29-1; d_gene: .; CDR3nt: TGCAGCGTAGTAGCGGCCGGGGATACGCAGTATTTT; CDR3aa: CSVVAAGDTQYF
j_gene: TRBJ1-6; abundance: many; v_gene: TRBV27; d_gene: TRBD1; CDR3nt: TGTGCCAGCAGTTTAAAGCACCCCGGGACAGGGGGGTCACCCCTCCACTTT; CDR3aa: CASSLKHPGTGGSPLHF